The 22 T cell receptor beta chains given below trace back to one sample, sequenced in a study of blood T cell repertoires in COVID-19. Assay used: immunoSEQ multiplex PCR; TCRdb lists only in-frame clones, some missing. The data hold 55,000 to 75,000 clones, with about 73% observed a single time. The sequencing input was peripheral blood. These receptors were collected from a woman in her 70s with acute or convalescent COVID-19.

CDR3 protein: CASSQVAGFTEAFF. Here the CDR3 DNA reads TGCGCCAGCAGCCAAGTCGCAGGGTTCACTGAAGCTTTCTTT. The V call is TRBV4-1, the J call TRBJ1-1; D is perhaps TRBD1 (5 bases). The V gene lost 1 base and the J gene lost 4 bases, with 10 bases spanning the gap. In germline, CDR1 is MGHRA, CDR2 YSYEKL. The CDR3 contains 14 residues.

The V and J genes are TRBV5-4 and TRBJ1-2; 8 bases map to TRBD1. Germline V lookup: CDR1 SGHNT, CDR2 YYREEE (reference sequence). The CDR3 contains 14 residues. Trimming took 2 bases from V and 2 from J; bases not matched to a gene: 2. This chain's CDR3 is CASSLRTGNYGYTF. Here the CDR3 DNA reads TGTGCCAGCAGCTTACGGACAGGGAACTATGGCTACACCTTC. Complete variable domain (other parts from reference TRBV5-4 and TRBJ1-2): ETGVTQSPTHLIKTRGQQVTLRCSSQSGHNTVSWYQQALGQGPQFIFQYYREEENGRGNFPPRFSGLQFPNYSSELNVNALELDDSALYLCASSLRTGNYGYTFGSGTRLTVV.

The chain employs TRBV10-3 and TRBJ1-2; D unresolved. V dropped 5 bases and J dropped 3 bases, with 10 bases sitting between them. The CDR3 contains 13 residues. The germline V gene has CDR1 ENHRY and CDR2 SYGVKD. CDR3 nucleotide sequence: TGTGCCATCAGTTTATATTTGTACTATGGCTACACCTTC. Translation gives CAISLYLYYGYTF.

This rearrangement joins TRBV24-1 to TRBJ2-1; 11 bases fit TRBD2. The junction had 9 bases not matched to a gene; V was cut back by 9 bases and J by 9 bases. The germline CDR1 and CDR2 sequences are KGHDR and SFDVKD. CDR3 length: 14 amino acids. The DNA of the CDR3 is TGTGCCACCGACGCCGGACTAGCGGGTAGTGAGCAGTTCTTC. This translates into CATDAGLAGSEQFF.

This rearrangement joins TRBV27 to TRBJ2-5, with 15 bases that match TRBD2. The CDR3 covers 17 residues. Germline V gene sequence: CDR1 MNHEY, CDR2 SMNVEV (reference sequence). V lost 5 bases, J lost 5 bases, and 9 bases stayed unmatched. The CDR3 is CASSPRTSGGAEETQYF. CDR3 sequence (DNA): TGTGCCAGCAGTCCTAGGACTAGCGGGGGGGCTGAGGAGACCCAGTACTTC.

About this clone: The sample contains more than one DNA sequence encoding this CDR3. This chain links TRBV5-1 with TRBJ1-1, with TRBD1 matching 8 bases. V lost 0 bases and J lost 5; bases outside the gene matches: 3. CDR1 is SGHRS and CDR2 is YFSETQ in the germline V gene. This CDR3 is 14 amino acids long. CDR3: CASSLGTGYTEAFF. For the CDR3, the DNA is TGCGCCAGCAGCTTGGGGACAGGGTATACTGAAGCTTTCTTT.

The chain couples TRBV19 to TRBJ1-1; no definite D call. The ends were cut back, 6 bases at V and 3 bases at J, with 14 bases in the middle. Germline CDR1 is LNHDA and CDR2 is SQIVND (reference sequence). The CDR3 covers 14 residues. This CDR3 reads CASSHLPRDTEAFF. The CDR3 DNA is TGTGCCAGTAGCCATCTCCCAAGAGACACTGAAGCTTTCTTT.

V gene TRBV11-2 combines with J gene TRBJ2-3; the D gene is possibly TRBD1 (5 bases). This CDR3 has 16 residues. The germline V gene encodes CDR1 SGHAT and CDR2 FQNNGV. V was shortened by 0 bases and J by 2 bases, with 12 bases between the two germline ends. CDR3 residues: CASSLEGAQVTDTQYF. The CDR3 DNA is TGTGCCAGCAGCTTAGAAGGGGCCCAGGTCACAGATACGCAGTATTTT. Using reference TRBV11-2 and TRBJ2-3 for the parts outside the CDR3, the full variable domain is EAGVAQSPRYKIIEKRQSVAFWCNPISGHATLYWYQQILGQGPKLLIQFQNNGVVDDSQLPKDRFSAERLKGVDSTLKIQPAKLEDSAVYLCASSLEGAQVTDTQYFGPGTRLTVL.

This clone is judged medium-sized. The chain carries TRBV7-2 and TRBJ2-5; TRBD1 aligns across 8 bases. Germline trimming cut 5 bases from V and 2 bases from J; bases unmatched to any gene: 4. In germline, CDR1 is SGHTA, CDR2 FQGNSA. The length of the CDR3 is 14 residues. The CDR3 here is CASSPGGPQETQYF. The CDR3 DNA follows: TGTGCCAGCAGCCCAGGGGGCCCACAAGAGACCCAGTACTTC.

The chain recombines TRBV18 with TRBJ2-1, with TRBD2 matching 10 bases. Losses at the gene ends were 4 bases for V and 8 bases for J; bases not matched to a gene: 8. The germline gives CDR1 KGHSH, CDR2 LQKENI. The CDR3 totals 15 residues. The chain's CDR3 is CASSLSGGAGDEQFF. CDR3 in DNA: TGTGCCAGCTCACTAAGCGGGGGGGCCGGAGATGAGCAGTTCTTC.

The chain employs TRBV27 and TRBJ1-3; unclear D gene. V was clipped by 0 bases and J by 4 bases, with 13 bases between them. CDR1 and CDR2 (germline): MNHEY, SMNVEV (reference sequence). The CDR3 is made up of 16 amino acids. This chain's CDR3 is CASSLSISNVGNTIYF. The CDR3 DNA follows: TGTGCCAGCAGTTTATCGATCTCTAACGTAGGAAACACCATATATTTT.

The chain is built from TRBV7-7 and TRBJ1-1, with a possible D match to TRBD1 (5 bases). CDR1 is SSHAT, CDR2 FNYEAQ, per germline (reference sequence). Trimming left V 4 bases short and J 4 bases short, with 10 bases between. The CDR3 totals 13 residues. The CDR3 sequence: CASSSRVGTEAFF. The CDR3 DNA reads as TGTGCCAGCAGCTCCAGGGTGGGCACTGAAGCTTTCTTT.

The V gene is TRBV12-3 or TRBV12-4, the J gene TRBJ2-1, with D tentatively TRBD1 (6 bases). The V end was cut by 4 bases, the J end by 7 bases, with 11 bases between. The CDR3 spans 13 residues. The CDR3 region has the DNA TGTGCCAGCAGTTCACAGGGATGGAATGAGCAGTTCTTC. Translating gives CASSSQGWNEQFF.

The V gene is TRBV6-1, the J gene TRBJ1-1; the match to TRBD1 covers 7 bases. The V and J ends lost 7 bases and 4 bases, in that order; junction bases with no gene match: 9. Looked up from germline, CDR1 is MNHNS and CDR2 is SASEGT. There are 14 residues in the CDR3. CDR3 sequence (DNA): TGTGCCAGCAACTCCGGGACAGCCATCACTGAAGCTTTCTTT. This encodes CASNSGTAITEAFF.

The V call is TRBV7-2, the J call TRBJ2-7; TRBD2 matches at 12 bases. In germline, CDR1 is SGHTA, CDR2 FQGNSA. V lost 2 bases and J lost 2; bases outside the gene matches: 13. The length of the CDR3 is 19 residues. The CDR3 region is CASSLKAGTSGLAPYEQYF. The CDR3 region has the DNA TGTGCCAGCAGCTTAAAGGCCGGGACTAGCGGGTTAGCCCCCTACGAGCAGTACTTC.

The chain carries TRBV5-1 and TRBJ2-7, with D possibly TRBD1 on 5 matching bases. Trimming stripped 1 base from V and 2 bases from J, with 10 bases between. This CDR3 is built from 14 residues. The V gene's germline CDR1 is SGHRS and CDR2 YFSETQ. CDR3 in DNA: TGCGCCAGCAGCTTGTTAACCAGGGCCTACGAGCAGTACTTC. It translates to CASSLLTRAYEQYF.

This chain joins TRBV7-2 and TRBJ2-3; 7 bases align to TRBD2. The germline CDR1 and CDR2 sequences are SGHTA and FQGNSA. Unmatched junction bases numbered 5, after V lost 2 bases and J lost 0 bases. This CDR3 region has 16 residues. In nucleotides, the CDR3 is TGTGCCAGCAGCTTATGGGGGACTACTAGCACAGATACGCAGTATTTT. Its translation: CASSLWGTTSTDTQYF.

The chain recombines TRBV15 with TRBJ2-6; the D gene is possibly TRBD2 (5 bases). Trimming removed 3 bases from V and 0 bases from J, with 12 bases in between. This CDR3 is 17 amino acids long. In germline, CDR1 is LNHNV, CDR2 YYDKDF (reference sequence). The CDR3: CATSSPRGYSGANVLTF. As DNA, the CDR3 is TGTGCCACCAGCAGCCCCCGGGGATACTCTGGGGCCAACGTCCTGACTTTC.

The table lists this clone with a few counts. The chain employs TRBV15 and TRBJ1-2, with D perhaps matching TRBD1 (6 bases). Trimming took off 0 bases at V and 4 bases at J, with 9 bases between the two ends. Germline CDR1 is LNHNV and CDR2 is YYDKDF (reference sequence). CDR3 length equals 14 residues. CDR3 residues: CATSRDVQGYGYTF. DNA of the CDR3: TGTGCCACCAGCAGAGATGTACAGGGCTATGGCTACACCTTC.

The chain links TRBV24-1 to TRBJ1-4; possibly TRBD1 for D (5 bases). Trimming shortened V by 6 bases and J by 10 bases, and 14 bases separated the two germline ends. Per the germline V gene, CDR1 is KGHDR and CDR2 is SFDVKD. The length of the CDR3 is 13 residues. As DNA, the CDR3 is TGTGCCACCAGTACGGTGGGCGGGGGAAAACTGTTTTTT. Translating it yields CATSTVGGGKLFF.

The chain is built from TRBV10-3 and TRBJ1-6; 7 nucleotides match TRBD1. V dropped 3 bases and J dropped 10; count of bases not matched to a gene: 6. Germline CDR1 and CDR2: ENHRY and SYGVKD. The CDR3 is made up of 14 amino acids. The CDR3 loop reads CAISEQGIGSPLHF. CDR3 DNA: TGTGCCATCAGTGAACAGGGGATAGGGTCACCCCTCCACTTT.

The chain is built from TRBV5-1 and TRBJ2-7, with 7 bases that match TRBD2. Looked up from germline, CDR1 is SGHRS and CDR2 is YFSETQ. The CDR3 loop spans 13 amino acids. V was clipped by 5 bases and J by 0 bases; unmatched bases: 2. The DNA for the CDR3 is TGCGCCAGCAGTGGCGGGGGCTCCTACGAGCAGTACTTC. Its protein is CASSGGGSYEQYF.